This T cell receptor (beta chain) emerged from a study of T cell repertoires and HLA-DP antigens. Looking at the study overall: Transduced HeLa cells presented HLA-DP to CD4+ T cells.

V was pared by 6 bases and J by 3 bases, with 14 bases between. This CDR3 spans 14 amino acids. Germline V lookup: CDR1 KGHSH, CDR2 LQKENI. To note about this clone: Its antigen is currently unknown.

Study-wide points: Naive and memory CD4+ cells were analysed together, not apart. Previously undetected clones averaged about 37% and 47% against the two alleles respectively.

The PCR primers covered 54 TRBV and 13 TRBJ segments. Sequencing used immunoSEQ multiplex PCR; TCRdb keeps in-frame clones, though not all of them. The data show around 100,000 clones, with over 90% seen just once and about 0.27% held by the top ten. The rearrangement joins TRBV18 to TRBJ2-5; no definite D call. The source material was CD4+ T cells from PBMCs. The source is a woman aged 18 to 35 in good health and CMV-seronegative. The CDR3 region is CASSPLVGKETQYF. In nucleotides, the CDR3 is TGTGCCAGCTCGCCTCTGGTAGGGAAAGAGACCCAGTACTTC.